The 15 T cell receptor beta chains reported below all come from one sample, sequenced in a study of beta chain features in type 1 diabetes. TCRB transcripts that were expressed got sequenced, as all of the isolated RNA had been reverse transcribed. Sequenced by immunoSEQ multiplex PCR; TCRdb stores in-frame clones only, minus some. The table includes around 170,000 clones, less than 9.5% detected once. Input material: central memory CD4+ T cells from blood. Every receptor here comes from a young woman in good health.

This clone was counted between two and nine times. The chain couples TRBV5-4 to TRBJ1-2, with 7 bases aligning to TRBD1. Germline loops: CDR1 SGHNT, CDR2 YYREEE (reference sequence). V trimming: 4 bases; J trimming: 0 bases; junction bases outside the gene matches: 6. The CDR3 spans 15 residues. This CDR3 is CASSQPTGANYGYTF. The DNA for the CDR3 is TGTGCCAGCAGCCAACCTACAGGGGCTAACTATGGCTACACCTTC. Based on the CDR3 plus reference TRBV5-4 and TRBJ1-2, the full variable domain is ETGVTQSPTHLIKTRGQQVTLRCSSQSGHNTVSWYQQALGQGPQFIFQYYREEENGRGNFPPRFSGLQFPNYSSELNVNALELDDSALYLCASSQPTGANYGYTFGSGTRLTVV.

The CDR3 nucleotides read TGTGCCAGAAGGACTAGCGGTGAGACCCAGTACTTC. Protein: CARRTSGETQYF. The V gene is TRBV2, the J gene TRBJ2-5; 10 bases agree with TRBD2. The CDR3 is 12 amino acids. The J segment lost 5 bases and the V segment lost 9 bases, leaving 3 bases of the junction unmatched. Germline lookup yields CDR1 SNHLY and CDR2 FYNNEI.

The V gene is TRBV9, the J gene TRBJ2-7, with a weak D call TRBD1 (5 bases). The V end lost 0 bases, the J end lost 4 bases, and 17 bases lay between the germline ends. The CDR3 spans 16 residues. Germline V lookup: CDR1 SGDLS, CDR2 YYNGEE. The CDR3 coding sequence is TGTGCCAGCAGCGTAGGTGGGGCAGAGAGCCTATACGAGCAGTACTTC. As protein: CASSVGGAESLYEQYF. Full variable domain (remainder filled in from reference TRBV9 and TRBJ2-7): DSGVTQTPKHLITATGQRVTLRCSPRSGDLSVYWYQQSLDQGLQFLIQYYNGEERAKGNILERFSAQQFPDLHSELNLSSLELGDSALYFCASSVGGAESLYEQYFGPGTRLTVT.

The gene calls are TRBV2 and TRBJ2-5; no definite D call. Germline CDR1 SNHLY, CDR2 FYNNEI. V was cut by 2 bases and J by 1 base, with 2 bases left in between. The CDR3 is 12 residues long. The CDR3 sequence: CASSELQETQYF. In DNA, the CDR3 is TGTGCCAGCAGTGAACTCCAAGAGACCCAGTACTTC.

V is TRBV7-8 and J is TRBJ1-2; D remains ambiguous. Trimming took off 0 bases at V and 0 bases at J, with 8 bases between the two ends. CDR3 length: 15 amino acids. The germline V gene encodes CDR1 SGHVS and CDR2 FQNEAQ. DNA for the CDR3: TGTGCCAGCAGCTTAGCGCTTGGAGCTAACTATGGCTACACCTTC. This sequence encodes CASSLALGANYGYTF.

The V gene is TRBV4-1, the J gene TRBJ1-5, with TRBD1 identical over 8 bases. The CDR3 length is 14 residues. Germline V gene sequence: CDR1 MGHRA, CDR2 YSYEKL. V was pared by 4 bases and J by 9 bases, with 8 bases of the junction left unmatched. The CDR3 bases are TGCGCCAGCAGCCGCCCGGACAGGGATCGGCCCCAGCATTTT. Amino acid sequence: CASSRPDRDRPQHF.

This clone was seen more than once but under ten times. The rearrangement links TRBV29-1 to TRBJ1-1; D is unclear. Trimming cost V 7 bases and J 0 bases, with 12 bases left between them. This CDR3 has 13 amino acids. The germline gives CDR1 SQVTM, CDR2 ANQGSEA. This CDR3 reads CSASTRMNTEAFF. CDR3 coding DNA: TGCAGCGCCTCGACACGCATGAACACTGAAGCTTTCTTT.

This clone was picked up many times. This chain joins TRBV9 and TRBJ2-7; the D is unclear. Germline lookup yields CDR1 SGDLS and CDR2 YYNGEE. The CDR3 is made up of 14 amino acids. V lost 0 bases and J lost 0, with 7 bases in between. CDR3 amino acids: CASSVDPNSYEQYF. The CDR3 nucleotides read TGTGCCAGCAGCGTAGACCCTAACTCCTACGAGCAGTACTTC. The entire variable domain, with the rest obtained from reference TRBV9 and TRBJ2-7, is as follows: DSGVTQTPKHLITATGQRVTLRCSPRSGDLSVYWYQQSLDQGLQFLIQYYNGEERAKGNILERFSAQQFPDLHSELNLSSLELGDSALYFCASSVDPNSYEQYFGPGTRLTVT.

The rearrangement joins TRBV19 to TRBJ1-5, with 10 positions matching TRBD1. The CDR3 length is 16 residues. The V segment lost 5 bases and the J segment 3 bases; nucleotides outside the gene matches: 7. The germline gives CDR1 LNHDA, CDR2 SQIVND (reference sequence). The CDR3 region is CASSPLDRGINQPQHF. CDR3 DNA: TGTGCCAGTAGTCCCCTGGACAGGGGGATCAATCAGCCCCAGCATTTT.

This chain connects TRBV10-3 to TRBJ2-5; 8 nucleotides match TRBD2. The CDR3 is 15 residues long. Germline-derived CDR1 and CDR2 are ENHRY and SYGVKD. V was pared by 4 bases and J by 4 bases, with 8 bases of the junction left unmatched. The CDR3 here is CAISAVAGGGETQYF. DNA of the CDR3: TGTGCCATCAGTGCGGTTGCGGGGGGAGGAGAGACCCAGTACTTC.

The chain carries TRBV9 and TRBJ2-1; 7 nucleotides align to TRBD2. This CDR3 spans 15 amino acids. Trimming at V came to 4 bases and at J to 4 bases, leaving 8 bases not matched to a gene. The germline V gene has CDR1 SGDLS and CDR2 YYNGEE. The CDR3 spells CASSSRLAPYNEQFF. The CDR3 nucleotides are TGTGCCAGCAGCTCCAGACTAGCCCCTTACAATGAGCAGTTCTTC. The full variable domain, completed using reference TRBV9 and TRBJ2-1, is DSGVTQTPKHLITATGQRVTLRCSPRSGDLSVYWYQQSLDQGLQFLIQYYNGEERAKGNILERFSAQQFPDLHSELNLSSLELGDSALYFCASSSRLAPYNEQFFGPGTRLTVL.

CDR3 coding DNA: TGTGCCAGTACGGCACAGGCGAACACTGAAGCTTTCTTT. It translates to CASTAQANTEAFF. The rearrangement uses TRBV19 and TRBJ1-1; perhaps TRBD1 as D (5 bases). This CDR3 contains 13 residues. V was clipped by 7 bases and J by 1 base, with 10 bases between them. Germline V lookup: CDR1 LNHDA, CDR2 SQIVND (reference sequence).

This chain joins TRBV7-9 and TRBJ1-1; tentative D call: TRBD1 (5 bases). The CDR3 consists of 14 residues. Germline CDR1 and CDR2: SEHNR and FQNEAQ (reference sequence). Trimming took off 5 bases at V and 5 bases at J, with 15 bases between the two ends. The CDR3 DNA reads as TGTGCCAGCAGCGCCTTTGTGGAGGGGACTGAAGCTTTCTTT. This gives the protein CASSAFVEGTEAFF.

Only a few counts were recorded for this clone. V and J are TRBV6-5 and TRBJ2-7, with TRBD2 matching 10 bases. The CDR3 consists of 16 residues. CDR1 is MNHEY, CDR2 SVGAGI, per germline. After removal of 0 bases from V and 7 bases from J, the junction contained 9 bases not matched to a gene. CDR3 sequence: CASSYSRPAGGGEQYF. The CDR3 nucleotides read TGTGCCAGCAGTTACTCCCGACCAGCGGGAGGGGGGGAGCAGTACTTC.

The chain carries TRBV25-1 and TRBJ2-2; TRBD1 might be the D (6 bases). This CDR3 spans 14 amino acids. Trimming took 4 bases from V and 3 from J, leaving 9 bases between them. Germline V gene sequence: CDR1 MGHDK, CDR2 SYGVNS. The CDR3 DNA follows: TGTGCCAGCAGTGTGGGGGCCGACACCGGGGAGCTGTTTTTT. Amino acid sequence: CASSVGADTGELFF.